These T cell receptor beta chains were read from a single sample in a study of blood T cells in healthy people across ages. MiXCR, applied by TCRdb to the 5' RACE reads, yields one record per CDR3 protein. The data contain about 320,000 distinct CDR3 sequences, around 30% of them singletons. Sequenced input: blood. The receptor set was obtained from a woman in her 70s in good health. The CDR3 runs from the conserved cysteine through the conserved F or W. A D gene is named only where the DNA matches it firmly. Size tells how often a clone was seen (once, few, many) or the class of an expanded clone, and some rows leave it out.

>NA|NA|TRBJ1-5|TRBV7-2
CASSGAAGRGHQPQHF
TGTGCCAGCAGCGGAGCCGCAGGGAGAGGGCATCAGCCCCAGCATTTT
>NA|once|TRBJ1-2|TRBV7-2
CASSLSSTGRYGYTF
TGTGCCAGCAGCTTGTCTTCGACAGGACGCTATGGCTACACCTTC
>TRBD2|NA|TRBJ2-5|TRBV29-1
CSVLPAGTETQYF
TGCAGCGTTCTTCCAGCGGGAACAGAGACCCAGTACTTC
>NA|few|TRBJ2-5|TRBV11-2
CASSLRVKLETQYF
TGTGCCAGCAGCTTACGTGTCAAACTGGAGACCCAGTACTTC
>NA|NA|TRBJ1-4|TRBV6-2/TRBV6-3
CASSKRWEKLFF
TGTGCCAGCAGTAAGAGGTGGGAAAAACTGTTTTTT
>NA|NA|TRBJ2-7|TRBV20-1
CSALTGIGYEQYF
TGCAGTGCTCTTACAGGGATCGGCTACGAGCAGTACTTC
>NA|few|TRBJ2-4|TRBV12-3/TRBV12-4
CASRGLAKNIQYF
TGTGCCAGCAGAGGATTAGCCAAAAACATTCAGTACTTC
>TRBD2|NA|TRBJ2-1|TRBV7-8
CASSPTSGRGTYNEQFF
TGTGCCAGCAGCCCTACTAGCGGGAGGGGCACCTACAATGAGCAGTTCTTC
>TRBD2|NA|TRBJ2-7|TRBV28
CASSLQGLAGGIYEQYF
TGTGCCAGCAGTTTACAGGGTTTGGCGGGAGGGATATACGAGCAGTACTTC
>TRBD1|many|TRBJ2-3|TRBV28
CASSHKRGRPDTQYF
TGTGCCAGCAGCCACAAAAGGGGGCGCCCAGATACGCAGTATTTT
>NA|few|TRBJ2-5|TRBV7-2
CASSFDRRAETQYF
TGTGCCAGCAGCTTCGACCGGAGGGCGGAGACCCAGTACTTC
>TRBD1|few|TRBJ1-4|TRBV28
CASNPRDRLEKLFF
TGTGCCAGCAACCCCCGGGACAGGCTAGAAAAACTGTTTTTT
>NA|NA|TRBJ2-5|TRBV7-6
CASSPLEDSSPGTQYF
TGTGCCAGCAGCCCATTGGAGGACAGCAGCCCAGGGACCCAGTACTTC
>TRBD1|many|TRBJ1-2|TRBV6-1
CASRGTGNYGYTF
TGTGCCAGCAGAGGGACAGGAAACTATGGCTACACCTTC
>TRBD1|NA|TRBJ1-1|TRBV4-2
CASSPPDRVETEAFF
TGTGCCAGCAGCCCTCCGGACAGGGTTGAGACTGAAGCTTTCTTT
>NA|many|TRBJ2-5|TRBV5-1
CASSANGETQYF
TGCGCCAGCAGCGCCAACGGAGAGACCCAGTACTTC
>NA|NA|TRBJ2-7|TRBV20-1
CSARPGGWGRGSYEQYF
TGCAGTGCTCGCCCCGGGGGCTGGGGCAGGGGGTCCTACGAGCAGTACTTC
>TRBD1|few|TRBJ1-4|TRBV5-1
CASSRTGEGEKLFF
TGCGCCAGCAGCCGGACAGGGGAAGGGGAAAAACTGTTTTTT
>TRBD1|few|TRBJ1-2|TRBV7-2
CASSLGGTGTYGYTF
TGTGCCAGCAGCTTAGGGGGGACAGGCACCTATGGCTACACCTTC
>NA|NA|TRBJ2-1|TRBV20-1
CSASIGSYNEQFF
TGCAGTGCTAGTATTGGCTCCTACAATGAGCAGTTCTTC
>NA|NA|TRBJ2-3|TRBV20-1
CSANIAVSSTDTQYF
TGCAGTGCTAATATAGCGGTGTCTAGCACAGATACGCAGTATTTT
>TRBD2|NA|TRBJ2-3|TRBV12-5
CASGLSGLAGGSTDTQYF
TGTGCTAGTGGTTTGTCAGGACTAGCGGGAGGGTCCACAGATACGCAGTATTTT
>NA|NA|TRBJ1-2|TRBV7-3
CASSLTRAGENGYTF
TGTGCCAGCAGCTTAACTAGGGCAGGAGAGAATGGCTACACCTTC
>NA|NA|TRBJ2-2|TRBV28
CASTVTGNTGELFF
TGTGCCAGCACGGTGACTGGAAACACCGGGGAGCTGTTTTTT
>NA|NA|TRBJ2-5|TRBV20-1
CSARGWVRIQETQYF
TGCAGTGCTAGAGGCTGGGTCAGGATACAAGAGACCCAGTACTTC
>NA|few|TRBJ2-6|TRBV5-5
CASSLVISGANVLTF
TGTGCCAGCAGCTTGGTAATCTCTGGGGCCAACGTCCTGACTTTC
>NA|many|TRBJ2-5|TRBV5-5
CASSPPPGRETETQYF
TGTGCCAGCAGCCCCCCCCCAGGGCGTGAGACAGAGACCCAGTACTTC
>TRBD2|NA|TRBJ2-1|TRBV7-2
CASTSAGTKGEQFF
TGTGCCAGCACCTCCGCCGGGACTAAGGGTGAGCAGTTCTTC
>TRBD2|NA|TRBJ2-1|TRBV28
CASRSGTKNNEQFF
TGTGCCAGCAGATCCGGGACTAAAAACAATGAGCAGTTCTTC